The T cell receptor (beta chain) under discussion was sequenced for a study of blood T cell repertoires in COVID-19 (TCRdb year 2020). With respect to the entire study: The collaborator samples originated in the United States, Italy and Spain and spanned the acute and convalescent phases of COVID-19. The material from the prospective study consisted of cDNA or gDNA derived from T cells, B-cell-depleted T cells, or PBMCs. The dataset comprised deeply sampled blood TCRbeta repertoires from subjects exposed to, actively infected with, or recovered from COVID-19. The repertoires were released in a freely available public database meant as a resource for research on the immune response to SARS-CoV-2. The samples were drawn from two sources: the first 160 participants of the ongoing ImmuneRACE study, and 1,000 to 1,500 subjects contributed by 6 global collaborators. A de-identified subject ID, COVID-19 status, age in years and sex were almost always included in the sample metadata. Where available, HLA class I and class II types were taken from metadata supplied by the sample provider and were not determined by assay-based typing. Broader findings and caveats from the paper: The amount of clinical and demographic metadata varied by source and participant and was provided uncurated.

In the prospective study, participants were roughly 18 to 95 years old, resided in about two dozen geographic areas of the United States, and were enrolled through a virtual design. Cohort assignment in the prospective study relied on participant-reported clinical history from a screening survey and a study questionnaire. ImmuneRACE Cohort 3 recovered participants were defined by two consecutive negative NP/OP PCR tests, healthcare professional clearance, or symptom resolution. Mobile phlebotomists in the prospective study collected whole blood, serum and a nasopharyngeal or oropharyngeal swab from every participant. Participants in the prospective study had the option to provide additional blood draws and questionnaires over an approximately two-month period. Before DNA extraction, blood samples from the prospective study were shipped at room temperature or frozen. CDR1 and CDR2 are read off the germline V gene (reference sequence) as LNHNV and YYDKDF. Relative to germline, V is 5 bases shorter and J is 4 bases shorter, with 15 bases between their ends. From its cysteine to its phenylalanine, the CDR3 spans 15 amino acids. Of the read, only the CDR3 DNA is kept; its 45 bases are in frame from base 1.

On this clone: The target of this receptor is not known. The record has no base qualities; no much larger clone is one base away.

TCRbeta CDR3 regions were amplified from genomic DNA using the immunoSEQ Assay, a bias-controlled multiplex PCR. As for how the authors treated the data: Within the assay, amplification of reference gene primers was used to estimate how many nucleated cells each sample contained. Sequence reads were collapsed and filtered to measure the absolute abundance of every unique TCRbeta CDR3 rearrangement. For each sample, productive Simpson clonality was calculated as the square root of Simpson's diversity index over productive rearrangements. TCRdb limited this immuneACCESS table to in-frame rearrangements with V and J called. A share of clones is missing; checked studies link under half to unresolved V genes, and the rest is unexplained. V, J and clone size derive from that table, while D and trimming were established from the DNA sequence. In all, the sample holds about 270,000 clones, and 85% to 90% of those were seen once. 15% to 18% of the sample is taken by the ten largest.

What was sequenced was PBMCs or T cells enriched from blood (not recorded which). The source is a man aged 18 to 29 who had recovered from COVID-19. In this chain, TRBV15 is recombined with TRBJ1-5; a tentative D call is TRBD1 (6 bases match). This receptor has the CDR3 CATSPIPGVNQPQHF. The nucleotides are TGTGCCACCAGCCCAATCCCAGGGGTGAATCAGCCCCAGCATTTT.